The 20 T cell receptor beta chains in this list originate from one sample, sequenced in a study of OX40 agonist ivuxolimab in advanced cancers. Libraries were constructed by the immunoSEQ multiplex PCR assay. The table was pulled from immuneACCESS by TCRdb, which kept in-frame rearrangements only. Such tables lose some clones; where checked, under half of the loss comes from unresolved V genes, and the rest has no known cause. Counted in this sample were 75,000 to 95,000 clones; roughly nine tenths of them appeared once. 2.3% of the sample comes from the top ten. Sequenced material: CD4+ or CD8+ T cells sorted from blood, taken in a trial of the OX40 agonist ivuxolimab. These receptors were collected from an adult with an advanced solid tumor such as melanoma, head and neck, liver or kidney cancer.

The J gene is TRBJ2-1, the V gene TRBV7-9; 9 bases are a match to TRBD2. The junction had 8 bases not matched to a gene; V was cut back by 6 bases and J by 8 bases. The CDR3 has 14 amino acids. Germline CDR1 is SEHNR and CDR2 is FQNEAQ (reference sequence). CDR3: CASRSSGKSDEQFF. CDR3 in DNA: TGTGCCAGCAGGTCTAGCGGGAAGTCGGATGAGCAGTTCTTC. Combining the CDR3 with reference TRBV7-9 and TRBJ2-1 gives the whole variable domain DTGVSQNPRHKITKRGQNVTFRCDPISEHNRLYWYRQTLGQGPEFLTYFQNEAQLEKSRLLSDRFSAERPKGSFSTLEIQRTEQGDSAMYLCASRSSGKSDEQFFGPGTRLTVL.

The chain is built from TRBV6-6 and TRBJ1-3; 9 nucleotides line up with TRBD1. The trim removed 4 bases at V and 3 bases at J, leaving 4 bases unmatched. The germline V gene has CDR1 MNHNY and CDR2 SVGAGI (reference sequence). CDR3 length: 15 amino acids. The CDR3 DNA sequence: TGTGCCAGCAGTTCCGGGACAGGGTTTGGAAACACCATATATTTT. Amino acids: CASSSGTGFGNTIYF.

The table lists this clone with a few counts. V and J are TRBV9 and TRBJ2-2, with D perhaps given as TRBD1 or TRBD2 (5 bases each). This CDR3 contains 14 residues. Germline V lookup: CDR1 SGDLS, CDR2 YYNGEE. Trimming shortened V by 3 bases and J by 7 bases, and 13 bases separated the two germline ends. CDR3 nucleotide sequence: TGTGCCAGCAGCGCAGTGGGGGTGGTCGGGGAGCTGTTTTTT. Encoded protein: CASSAVGVVGELFF. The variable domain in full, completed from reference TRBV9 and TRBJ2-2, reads DSGVTQTPKHLITATGQRVTLRCSPRSGDLSVYWYQQSLDQGLQFLIQYYNGEERAKGNILERFSAQQFPDLHSELNLSSLELGDSALYFCASSAVGVVGELFFGEGSRLTVL.

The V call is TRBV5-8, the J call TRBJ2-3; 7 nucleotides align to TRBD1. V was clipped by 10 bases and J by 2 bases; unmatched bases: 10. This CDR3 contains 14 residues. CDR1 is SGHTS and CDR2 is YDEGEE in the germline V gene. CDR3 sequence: CAGKQGPSTDTQYF. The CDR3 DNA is TGTGCCGGAAAACAGGGGCCCTCCACAGATACGCAGTATTTT.

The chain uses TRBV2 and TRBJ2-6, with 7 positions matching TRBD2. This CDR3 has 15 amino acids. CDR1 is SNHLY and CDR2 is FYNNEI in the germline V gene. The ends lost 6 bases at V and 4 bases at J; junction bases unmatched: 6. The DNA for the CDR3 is TGTGCCAGCAGCGTTAGCGGGTCCGGGGCCAACGTCCTGACTTTC. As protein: CASSVSGSGANVLTF.

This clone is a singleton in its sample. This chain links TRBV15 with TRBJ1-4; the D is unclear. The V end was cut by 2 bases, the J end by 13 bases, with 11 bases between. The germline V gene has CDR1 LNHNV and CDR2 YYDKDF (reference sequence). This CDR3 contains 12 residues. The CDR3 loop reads CATSRPREGLFF. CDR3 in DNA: TGTGCCACCAGCAGACCCCGGGAAGGACTGTTTTTT.

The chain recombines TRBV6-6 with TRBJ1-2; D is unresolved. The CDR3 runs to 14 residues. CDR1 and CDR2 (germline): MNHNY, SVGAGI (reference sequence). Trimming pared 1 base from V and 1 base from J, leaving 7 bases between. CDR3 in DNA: TGTGCCAGCAGTTACTACGAACTTAACTATGGCTACACCTTC. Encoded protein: CASSYYELNYGYTF.

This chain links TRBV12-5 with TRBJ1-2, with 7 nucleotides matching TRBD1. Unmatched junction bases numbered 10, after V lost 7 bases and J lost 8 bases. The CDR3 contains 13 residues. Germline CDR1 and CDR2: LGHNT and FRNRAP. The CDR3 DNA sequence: TGTGCTAGTGCCCAAGGGGGCGCGGGGGGCTACACCTTC. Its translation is CASAQGGAGGYTF.

The CDR3 protein is CASSSGIAGSNEQFF. CDR3 DNA sequence: TGCGCCAGCAGCTCTGGAATAGCGGGAAGTAATGAGCAGTTCTTC. The chain employs TRBV5-1 and TRBJ2-1; 8 bases are shared with TRBD2. Germline V gene lookup returns CDR1 SGHRS and CDR2 YFSETQ. With V trimmed by 3 bases and J by 7 bases, 9 bases remained unmatched. The CDR3 has 15 amino acids.

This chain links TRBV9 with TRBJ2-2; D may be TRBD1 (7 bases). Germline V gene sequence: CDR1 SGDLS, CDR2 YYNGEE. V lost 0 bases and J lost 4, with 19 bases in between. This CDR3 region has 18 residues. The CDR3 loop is CASSVGVGAGQITGELFF. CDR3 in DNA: TGTGCCAGCAGCGTAGGAGTAGGGGCGGGACAGATCACCGGGGAGCTGTTTTTT.

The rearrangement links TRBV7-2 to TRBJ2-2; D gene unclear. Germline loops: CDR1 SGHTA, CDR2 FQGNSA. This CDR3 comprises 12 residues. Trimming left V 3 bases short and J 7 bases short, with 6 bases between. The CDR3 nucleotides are TGTGCCAGCAGCTTGAGCGTCGGGGAGCTGTTTTTT. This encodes CASSLSVGELFF.

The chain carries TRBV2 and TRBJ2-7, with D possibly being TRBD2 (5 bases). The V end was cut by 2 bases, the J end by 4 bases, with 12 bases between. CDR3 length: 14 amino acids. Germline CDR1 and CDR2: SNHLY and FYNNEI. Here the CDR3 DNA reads TGTGCCAGCAGTGAACGGTGGGGAGCTTACGAGCAGTACTTC. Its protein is CASSERWGAYEQYF.

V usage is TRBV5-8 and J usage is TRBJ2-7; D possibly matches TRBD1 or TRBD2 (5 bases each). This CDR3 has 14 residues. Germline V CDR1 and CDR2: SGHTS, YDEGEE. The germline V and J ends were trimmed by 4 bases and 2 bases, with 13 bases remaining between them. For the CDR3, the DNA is TGTGCCAGCAGCACCCTCCCGGGGCCCTACGAGCAGTACTTC. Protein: CASSTLPGPYEQYF.

Here the CDR3 reads CASTPARGPLFF. The DNA of the CDR3 is TGTGCCAGCACCCCCGCCAGGGGGCCGTTATTTTTT. The chain uses TRBV27 and TRBJ2-2, with 8 bases that match TRBD1. V lost 7 bases, J lost 17 bases, and 12 bases stayed unmatched. The CDR3 covers 12 residues. Per germline, CDR1 MNHEY and CDR2 SMNVEV (reference sequence).

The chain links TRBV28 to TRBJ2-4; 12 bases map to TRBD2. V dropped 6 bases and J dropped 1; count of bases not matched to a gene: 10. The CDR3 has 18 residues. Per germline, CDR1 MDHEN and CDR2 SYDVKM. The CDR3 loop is CASSRSLAGGLAKNIQYF. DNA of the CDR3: TGTGCCAGCAGCCGCTCACTAGCGGGAGGACTGGCCAAAAACATTCAGTACTTC. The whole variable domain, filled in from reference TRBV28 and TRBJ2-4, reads DVKVTQSSRYLVKRTGEKVFLECVQDMDHENMFWYRQDPGLGLRLIYFSYDVKMKEKGDIPEGYSVSREKKERFSLILESASTNQTSMYLCASSRSLAGGLAKNIQYFGAGTRLSVL.

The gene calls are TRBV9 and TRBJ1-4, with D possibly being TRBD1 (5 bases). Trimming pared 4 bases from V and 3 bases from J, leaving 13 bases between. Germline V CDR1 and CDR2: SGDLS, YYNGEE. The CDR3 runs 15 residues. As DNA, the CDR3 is TGTGCCAGCAGCCATTACAGGCCCTCTAATGAAAAACTGTTTTTT. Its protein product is CASSHYRPSNEKLFF.

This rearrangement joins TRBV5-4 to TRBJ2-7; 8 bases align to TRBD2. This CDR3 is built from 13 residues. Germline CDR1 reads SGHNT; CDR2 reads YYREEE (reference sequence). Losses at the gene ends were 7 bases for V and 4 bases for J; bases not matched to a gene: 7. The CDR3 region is CASGRAGVYEQYF. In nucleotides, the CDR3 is TGTGCCAGCGGAAGAGCGGGGGTATACGAGCAGTACTTC.

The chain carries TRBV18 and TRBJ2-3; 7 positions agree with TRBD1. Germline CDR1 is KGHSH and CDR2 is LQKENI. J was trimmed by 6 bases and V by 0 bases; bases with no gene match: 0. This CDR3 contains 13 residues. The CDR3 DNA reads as TGTGCCAGCTCACCACCGGGACAGGATACGCAGTATTTT. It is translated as CASSPPGQDTQYF.

The CDR3, as DNA: TGCGCCAGCAGCTCCTGGGCAGGGCAAACAAAGGTAGAAGCTTTCTTT. Amino acid sequence: CASSSWAGQTKVEAFF. This chain links TRBV5-1 with TRBJ1-1; possibly TRBD1 for D (5 bases). Germline V gives CDR1 SGHRS, CDR2 YFSETQ. CDR3 length: 16 amino acids. Trimming shortened V by 3 bases and J by 8 bases, and 23 bases separated the two germline ends.

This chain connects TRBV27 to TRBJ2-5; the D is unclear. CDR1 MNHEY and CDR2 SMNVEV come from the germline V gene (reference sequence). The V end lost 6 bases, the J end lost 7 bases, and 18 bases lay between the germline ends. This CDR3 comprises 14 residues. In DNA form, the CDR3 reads TGTGCCAGCAGCATCAGGCTAGAATTAGGGACCCAGTACTTC. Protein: CASSIRLELGTQYF.